Following are 16 T cell receptor beta chains from one sample sequenced in a study of T cells in Graves' hyperthyroidism and ophthalmopathy. The source material, RNA transcripts, was used to amplify TCR beta CDR3 regions. The primer set for the first-round RT-PCR of the TCR CDR3 was HTBI. MiXCR, run by TCRdb on the multiplex PCR reads, gives a single entry per CDR3 protein. The sample has more than 500,000 distinct CDR3 sequences, 15% to 20% seen once. Specimen: blood. The origin of the receptors is a woman under 40 with Graves' ophthalmopathy.

This clonotype has ten or more counts. V usage is TRBV6-1 and J usage is TRBJ1-1, with TRBD1 as a possible D gene (6 bases). Deletions cut 3 bases from V and 9 bases from J, with 14 bases between. CDR3 length: 13 residues. Germline assignment: CDR1 MNHNS and CDR2 SASEGT. The CDR3 nucleotides are TGTGCCAGCAGTGAGGGGGCCGCTTTTAAAGCTTTCTTT. This gives the protein CASSEGAAFKAFF.

Ten or more counts support this clonotype. The gene calls are TRBV6-2 or TRBV6-3 and TRBJ2-7; 11 nucleotides match TRBD2. In germline, CDR1 is MNHEY, CDR2 SVGEGT. CDR3 length: 17 residues. V was pared by 2 bases and J by 3 bases, with 9 bases of the junction left unmatched. The CDR3 DNA reads as TGTGCCAGCAGTTACGAACTAGCGGGAGTCAGGAGCTACGAGCAGTACTTC. This codes for CASSYELAGVRSYEQYF.

A word on this clonotype: This could be a read error, since a much larger clone is one nucleotide away. The chain recombines TRBV20-1 with TRBJ2-3, with 13 bases lining up with TRBD2. Germline V gives CDR1 DFQATT, CDR2 SNEGSKA (reference sequence). The CDR3 runs to 18 residues. The CDR3 region has the DNA TGCAGTGCTAGATACACTAGCGGGAGGGCCGGAGTTACAGGTACGCAGTATTTT. It yields the protein CSARYTSGRAGVTGTQYF.

This clonotype has ten or more counts. The chain links TRBV7-2 to TRBJ2-7; 10 positions match TRBD1. From germline, CDR1 is SGHTA and CDR2 FQGNSA. Trimming removed 5 bases from V and 5 bases from J; junction bases left unmatched: 6. The CDR3 totals 14 residues. This CDR3 is CASSPRQGADEQYF. The CDR3 DNA is TGTGCCAGCAGCCCCCGACAGGGGGCGGACGAGCAGTACTTC.

This clonotype was found many times. The chain recombines TRBV7-2 with TRBJ1-2, with TRBD1 as a possible D gene (6 bases). CDR1 and CDR2 (germline): SGHTA, FQGNSA. The CDR3 covers 14 residues. The V end lost 5 bases, the J end lost 0 bases, and 10 bases lay between the germline ends. The CDR3 region has the DNA TGTGCCAGCAGCGGACAGTTAGCTAACTATGGCTACACCTTC. This gives the protein CASSGQLANYGYTF.

J is TRBJ2-1 and V is TRBV24-1; D may be TRBD1 (6 bases). The CDR3 has 18 residues. With 1 base removed from V and 2 bases from J, the gap between germline ends came to 17 bases. Per the germline V gene, CDR1 is KGHDR and CDR2 is SFDVKD. CDR3 amino acids: CATSDFPTKDRTYNEQFF. CDR3 bases: TGTGCCACCAGTGATTTCCCCACAAAAGACAGGACCTACAATGAGCAGTTCTTC.

This clonotype was counted ten times or more. V gene TRBV20-1 combines with J gene TRBJ1-5; D not resolved. Looked up from germline, CDR1 is DFQATT and CDR2 is SNEGSKA (reference sequence). This CDR3 is 14 amino acids long. Trimming shortened V by 3 bases and J by 3 bases, and 12 bases separated the two germline ends. CDR3 protein: CSARVGRINQPQHF. Written as DNA, the CDR3 is TGCAGTGCTAGGGTCGGAAGGATCAATCAGCCCCAGCATTTT.

This clonotype has at least ten counts. This sequence joins TRBV27 and TRBJ1-2, with TRBD1 as a possible D gene (5 bases). CDR1 is MNHEY and CDR2 is SMNVEV in the germline V gene (reference sequence). The germline V and J ends were trimmed by 4 bases and 3 bases, with 21 bases remaining between them. The CDR3 runs 17 residues. The CDR3 here is CASSSIPQGAGYYGYTF. The CDR3 DNA sequence: TGTGCCAGCAGTTCCATACCACAAGGGGCGGGATACTATGGCTACACCTTC.

This clonotype has just a few counts. The V gene is TRBV28, the J gene TRBJ1-6; D unclear. Trimming took 4 bases from V and 16 from J, leaving 17 bases between them. The CDR3 spans 13 residues. The germline V gene has CDR1 MDHEN and CDR2 SYDVKM. CDR3 in amino acids: CASSSRSTVTLHF. In DNA form, the CDR3 reads TGTGCCAGCAGTTCAAGATCCACCGTCACTCTCCACTTT.

V and J are TRBV6-2 or TRBV6-3 and TRBJ2-2, with a possible D match to TRBD2 (5 bases). V lost 2 bases, J lost 0 bases, and 13 bases lay in between. The CDR3 has 17 residues. The germline V gene has CDR1 MNHEY and CDR2 SVGEGT. CDR3 sequence: CASSYRPPGTNTGELFF. CDR3 bases: TGTGCCAGCAGTTACCGACCCCCGGGAACGAACACCGGGGAGCTGTTTTTT.

The chain has TRBV11-2 and TRBJ1-1, with D tentatively TRBD1 (5 bases). This CDR3 has 14 amino acids. The germline V gene encodes CDR1 SGHAT and CDR2 FQNNGV. V lost 2 bases, J lost 6 bases, and 13 bases lay in between. The CDR3 reads CASSLWGGDAEAFF. CDR3 sequence (DNA): TGTGCCAGCAGCTTATGGGGGGGTGACGCTGAAGCTTTCTTT.

The J gene is TRBJ2-1, the V gene TRBV7-9, with 9 bases fitting TRBD2. With V trimmed by 6 bases and J by 3 bases, 6 bases remained unmatched. This CDR3 region has 15 residues. Germline CDR1 SEHNR, CDR2 FQNEAQ (reference sequence). The CDR3, as DNA: TGTGCCAGCAGGGGGCGACTAGCGGACTACAATGAGCAGTTCTTC. This codes for CASRGRLADYNEQFF.

This clonotype was counted between two and nine times. The chain combines TRBV6-1 with TRBJ2-7, with D tentatively TRBD2 (5 bases). CDR3 size: 16 residues. V lost 0 bases to trimming and J lost 9 bases, with 21 bases between them. In germline, CDR1 is MNHNS, CDR2 SASEGT. The CDR3 protein is CASSEALRGIRRGQYF. The CDR3, as DNA: TGTGCCAGCAGTGAAGCGCTTCGGGGAATCCGGAGAGGGCAGTACTTC.

The sample holds many counts of this clonotype. The V and J genes are TRBV30 and TRBJ2-2; TRBD1 matches 7 bases. Germline V lookup: CDR1 GTSNPN, CDR2 SVGIG (reference sequence). The V and J ends lost 2 bases and 1 base, in that order; junction bases with no gene match: 4. The length of the CDR3 is 15 residues. This chain's CDR3 is CAWSFWTGNTGELFF. CDR3 DNA sequence: TGTGCCTGGAGTTTTTGGACAGGGAACACCGGGGAGCTGTTTTTT.

This clonotype was found a few times. The rearrangement links TRBV15 to TRBJ2-7; D unresolved. V lost 0 bases, J lost 2 bases, and 5 bases lay in between. The CDR3 extends over 13 amino acids. Germline V CDR1 and CDR2: LNHNV, YYDKDF (reference sequence). For the CDR3, the DNA is TGTGCCACCAGCAGAGATACGACCTACGAGCAGTACTTC. This codes for CATSRDTTYEQYF.

This clonotype has only a few counts. The chain is built from TRBV4-1 and TRBJ1-6; TRBD1 might be the D (5 bases). Trimming took off 0 bases at V and 7 bases at J, with 13 bases between the two ends. This CDR3 region has 16 residues. Germline CDR1 and CDR2: MGHRA and YSYEKL. Here the CDR3 reads CASSQDPGRGNSPLHF. Here the CDR3 DNA reads TGCGCCAGCAGCCAAGATCCGGGACGGGGGAATTCACCCCTCCACTTT.